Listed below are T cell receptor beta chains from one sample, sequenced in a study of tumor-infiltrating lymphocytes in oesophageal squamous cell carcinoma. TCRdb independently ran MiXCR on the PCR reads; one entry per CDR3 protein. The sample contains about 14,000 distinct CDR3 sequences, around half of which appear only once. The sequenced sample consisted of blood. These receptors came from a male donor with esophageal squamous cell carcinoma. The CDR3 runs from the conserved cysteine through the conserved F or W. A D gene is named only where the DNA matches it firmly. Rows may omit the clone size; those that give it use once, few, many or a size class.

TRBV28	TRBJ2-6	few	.	TGTGCCAGCAGTCTGGGGACTTTC	CASSLGTF
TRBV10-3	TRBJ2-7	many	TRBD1	TGTGCCATCAGTGCTGGCAGGGGGCTGTCCTACAATGAGCAGTACTTC	CAISAGRGLSYNEQYF
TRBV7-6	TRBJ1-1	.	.	TGTGCCAGCAGCCCCCCAAGGGGGGTGAACACTGAAGCTTTCTTT	CASSPPRGVNTEAFF
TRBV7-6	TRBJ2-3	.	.	TGTGCTAGCAGCTTAGACAAAGGGCATACGCAGTATTTT	CASSLDKGHTQYF
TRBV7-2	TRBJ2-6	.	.	TGTGCCAGCAGCTTAGAACGACCGGGACTGTTATCCTCTGGGGCCAACGTCCTGACTTTC	CASSLERPGLLSSGANVLTF
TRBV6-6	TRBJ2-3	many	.	TGTGCCAGCAGTTACCATCTTCCGGGAGAGAGCACAGATACGCAGTATTTT	CASSYHLPGESTDTQYF
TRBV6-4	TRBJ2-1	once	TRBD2	TGTGCCAGCAGCGTCAAACTAGCGGGAGACTACAATGAGCAGTTCTTC	CASSVKLAGDYNEQFF
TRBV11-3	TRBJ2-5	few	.	TGTGCCAGCAGCTTATCGGACAGCCAAGAGACCCAGTACTTC	CASSLSDSQETQYF
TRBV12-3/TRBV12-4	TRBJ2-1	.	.	TGTGCCAGCAGTTTAATGGGACCTATCAATGAGCAGTTCTTC	CASSLMGPINEQFF
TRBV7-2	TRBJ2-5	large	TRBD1	TGTGCCAGCAGCCTGAGTCCAAAACAGGGGCGGGAGACCCAGTACTTC	CASSLSPKQGRETQYF
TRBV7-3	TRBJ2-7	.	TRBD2	TGTGCCAGCAGACTAGCGGGAGGGAACTACGAGCAGTACTTC	CASRLAGGNYEQYF
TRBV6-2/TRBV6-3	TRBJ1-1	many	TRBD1	TGTGCCAGCAGTAGACAGGGAGGAGCTTTCTTT	CASSRQGGAFF
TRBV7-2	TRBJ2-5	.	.	TGTGCCAGCCTACCTGGCCGGGGGCTAGCGAGGGGAGGAGAGACCCAGTACTTC	CASLPGRGLARGGETQYF
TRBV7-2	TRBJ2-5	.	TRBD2	TGTGCCAGCAGCTTATTGGGACTAGCGGGAGCGGAGACCCAGTACTTC	CASSLLGLAGAETQYF
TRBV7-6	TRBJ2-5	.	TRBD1	TGTGCCAGCAGCTTAGGGACAGGGTATGGGACCCAGTACTTC	CASSLGTGYGTQYF
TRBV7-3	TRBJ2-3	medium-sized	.	TGTGCCAGCAGCTCGACACAGGGTGATACGCAGTATTTT	CASSSTQGDTQYF
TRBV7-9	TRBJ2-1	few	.	TGTGCCAGCAGCTTTTCGGGACTCAGGAATGAGCAGTTCTTC	CASSFSGLRNEQFF
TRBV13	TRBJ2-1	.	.	TGTGCCAGCAGCCTAGCCTCGGACAATGAGCAGTTCTTC	CASSLASDNEQFF
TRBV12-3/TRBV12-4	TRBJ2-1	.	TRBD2	TGTGCCAGCAGTCCCAATAGCGGGAGGGCCTCCTACAATGAGCAGTTCTTC	CASSPNSGRASYNEQFF
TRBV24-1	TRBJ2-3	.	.	TGTGCCACCAGTGATCCCCAGGACAACACTGAAAAACTGTATTTT	CATSDPQDNTEKLYF
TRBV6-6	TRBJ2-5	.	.	TGTGCCAGCAGCCTACGGGGGGCCGATGGGGAGACCCAGTACTTC	CASSLRGADGETQYF
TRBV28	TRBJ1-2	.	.	TGTGCCAGCAGTTTTTTGTCGAGGTTCGGCTATGGCTACACCTTC	CASSFLSRFGYGYTF
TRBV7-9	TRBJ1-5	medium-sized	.	TGTGCCAGCAGCTTAGGGGGAACCAATCAGCCCCAGCATTTT	CASSLGGTNQPQHF
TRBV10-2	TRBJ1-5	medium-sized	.	TGCGCCAGCAGTGACGGACTCAATCAGCCCCAGCATTTT	CASSDGLNQPQHF
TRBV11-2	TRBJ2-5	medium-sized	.	TGTGCCAGCAGCTCCCTGCATGAGGAGTGGGCCCAGTACTTC	CASSSLHEEWAQYF
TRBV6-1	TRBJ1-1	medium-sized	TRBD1	TGTGCCAGCAGTAGGGGGCAGAACACTGAAGCTTTCTTT	CASSRGQNTEAFF
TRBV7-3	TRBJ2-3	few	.	TGTGCCAGCAGCCCGCAGGGTGATACGCAGTATTTT	CASSPQGDTQYF
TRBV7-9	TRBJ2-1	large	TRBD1	TGTGCCAGCAGCTTAGGGACAGGGATCTACAATGAGCAGTTCTTC	CASSLGTGIYNEQFF
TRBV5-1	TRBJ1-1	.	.	TGCGCTAGCAGCCGCCCGGGGTCAAACACTGAAGCTTTATTT	CASSRPGSNTEALF
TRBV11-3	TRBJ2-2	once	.	TGTGCCAGCAGCTTAGCAGCAACCGGGGAGCTGTTTTTT	CASSLAATGELFF
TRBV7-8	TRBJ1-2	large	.	TGTGCCAGCAGCTCCGGTTCGGGGGATGGCTACACCTTC	CASSSGSGDGYTF
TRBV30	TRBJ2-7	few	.	TGTGCCTGGAATGTAGAGCAGGGTACCCACGAGCAGTACTTC	CAWNVEQGTHEQYF
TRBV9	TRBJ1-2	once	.	TGTGCCAGCTCGGTAAATCATGGCTACACCTTC	CASSVNHGYTF
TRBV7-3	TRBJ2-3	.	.	TGTGCCAGCAGCGATACGATAGGGGTCACAGATACGCAGTATTTT	CASSDTIGVTDTQYF
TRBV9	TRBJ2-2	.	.	TGTGCCAGCAGCGCGCACAGGGCAAACGGGGAGCTGTTTTTT	CASSAHRANGELFF
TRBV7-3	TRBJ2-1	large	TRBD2	TGTGCCAGCAGCCCAGGACTAGCGGGAGGGCCGAATGAGCAGTTCTTC	CASSPGLAGGPNEQFF
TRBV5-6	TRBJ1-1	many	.	TGTGCCAGCAGCTTGGCGTGGTCGAACACTGAAGCTTTCTTT	CASSLAWSNTEAFF
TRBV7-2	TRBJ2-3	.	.	TGTGCCAGCAGCCCCTCGGGGATCAATACGCAGTATTTT	CASSPSGINTQYF
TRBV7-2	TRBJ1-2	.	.	TGTGCCAGCAGCGATCAGGTCTTGGTTGGCTACACCTTC	CASSDQVLVGYTF
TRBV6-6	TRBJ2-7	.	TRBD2	TGTGCCAGCAGTTACGATCTTAGCGGGAGATACGGGACCCACGAGCAGTACTTC	CASSYDLSGRYGTHEQYF
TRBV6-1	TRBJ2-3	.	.	TGTGCCAGCAGTGAGGGGGCGGGGAGCACAGATACGCAGTATTTT	CASSEGAGSTDTQYF
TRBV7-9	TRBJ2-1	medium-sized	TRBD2	TGTGCCAGCAGCTCACAAAGAAGGGTGGGGGGGGTCTACAATGAGCAGTTCTTC	CASSSQRRVGGVYNEQFF
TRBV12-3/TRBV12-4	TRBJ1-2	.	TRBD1	TGTGCCAGCAGTCGAGACAGGGGTGTATCCTCGAATGGCTACACCTTC	CASSRDRGVSSNGYTF